This T cell receptor beta chain is from a study of blood T cell repertoires in COVID-19. Study-level background: The United States, Italy and Spain supplied acute and convalescent COVID-19 samples.

Original handling: Amplification of reference gene primers provided the estimated nucleated cell counts. Libraries were prepared by immunoSEQ multiplex PCR; TCRdb keeps only in-frame clonotypes and omits some of them. That table is the source of V, J and clone size, and D and trimming were worked out from the DNA. Here the sample spans under 200,000 clones, 75% to 90% being singletons. Between the trimmed V and J ends, which lost 3 bases and 6 bases, there was a span of 8 bases. This CDR3 contains 13 residues. CDR1 and CDR2 (germline): KGHDR, SFDVKD. Enrolled through a virtual design, the participants were between 18 and 89 years of age and came from 24 US areas. The recovered donors of Cohort 3 showed two negative PCRs, clearance, or symptom resolution.

Sequenced input: PBMCs or T cells enriched from blood (not recorded which). The chain employs TRBV24-1 and TRBJ2-1; TRBD2 might be the D (5 bases). The TCR sequence derives from a woman under 30 who had recovered from COVID-19. As DNA, the CDR3 is TGTGCCACCAGTGATGGACTCTCCAATGAGCAGTTCTTC. Amino acids: CATSDGLSNEQFF.